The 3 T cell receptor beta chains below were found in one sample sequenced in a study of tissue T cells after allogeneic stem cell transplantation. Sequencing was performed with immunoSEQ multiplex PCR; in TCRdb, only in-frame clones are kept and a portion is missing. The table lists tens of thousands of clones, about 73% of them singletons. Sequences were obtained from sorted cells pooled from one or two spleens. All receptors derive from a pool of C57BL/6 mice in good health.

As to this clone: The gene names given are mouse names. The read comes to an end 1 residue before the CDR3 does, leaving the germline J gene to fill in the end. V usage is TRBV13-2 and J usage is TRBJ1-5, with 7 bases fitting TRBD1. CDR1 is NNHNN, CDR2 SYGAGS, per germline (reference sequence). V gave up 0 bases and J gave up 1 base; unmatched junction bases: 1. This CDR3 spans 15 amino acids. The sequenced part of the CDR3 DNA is TGTGCCAGCGGTGATGTGGGACAGAACAACCAGGCTCCGCTT. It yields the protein CASGDVGQNNQAPL. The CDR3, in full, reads CASGDVGQNNQAPLF.

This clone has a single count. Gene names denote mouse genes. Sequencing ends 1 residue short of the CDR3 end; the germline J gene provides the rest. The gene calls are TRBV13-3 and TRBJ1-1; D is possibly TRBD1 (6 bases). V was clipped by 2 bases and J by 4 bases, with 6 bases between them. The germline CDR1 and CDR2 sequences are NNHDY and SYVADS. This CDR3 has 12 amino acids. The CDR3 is CASSEGGTEVFF. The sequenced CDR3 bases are TGTGCCAGCAGTGAAGGGGGCACAGAAGTCTTC.

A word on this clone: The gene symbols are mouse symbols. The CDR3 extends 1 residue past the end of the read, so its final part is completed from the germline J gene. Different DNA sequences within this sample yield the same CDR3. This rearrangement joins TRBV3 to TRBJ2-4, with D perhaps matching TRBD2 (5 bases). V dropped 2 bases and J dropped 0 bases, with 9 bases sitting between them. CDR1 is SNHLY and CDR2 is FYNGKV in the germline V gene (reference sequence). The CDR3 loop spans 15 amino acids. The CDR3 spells CASSLLGGSQNTLYF. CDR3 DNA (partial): TGTGCCAGCAGCTTACTGGGTGGGAGTCAAAACACCTTGTAC.